The clone carrying this TCR beta chain was detected only once. The target antigen is unknown. The sample belongs to a study of blood T cells in healthy people across ages. Study-level information: Template switching retrieved approximately one barcoded beta molecule for each two T cells. Study results and caveats: PBMCs that were unsorted prevented a conclusive naive versus antigen-experienced comparison.

The authors ran a second PCR of about 7 to 11 cycles using a sample-barcoded 5' primer and a J-beta primer mix. Each cDNA molecule received a tag from a template-switch adaptor that had 12 random nucleotides. Samples each returned at least 3 million CDR3-containing paired-end reads. TCRdb redid the calling of the 5' RACE reads with MiXCR, one entry per CDR3 protein. The data hold some 800,000 distinct CDR3 sequences, with approximately 48% observed a single time. The TCR was taken from a man in his 60s in good health. Source material: blood.

This chain's CDR3 is CASSLAHTSGQETQYF. The CDR3 DNA sequence: TGTGCCAGCAGCTTAGCGCACACTAGCGGACAAGAGACCCAGTACTTC. The chain couples TRBV7-2 to TRBJ2-5, with 8 bases matching TRBD2. V was pared by 0 bases and J by 2 bases, with 5 bases of the junction left unmatched. This CDR3 contains 16 residues. The germline gives CDR1 SGHTA, CDR2 FQGNSA.